These 32 T cell receptor beta chains originate from one sample sequenced in a study of a mutant IDH1 vaccine in newly diagnosed glioma. TCRdb keeps only in-frame clones here, not all; method: immunoSEQ multiplex PCR. The sample has tens of thousands of clones; 83% are singletons. Indicated time point: baseline, week 1 (first vaccination visit). Treatment in this sample: pre-vaccination baseline after standard-of-care therapy. This sample comprised PBMCs, obtained from a glioma patient treated with radiotherapy, temozolomide or both. All receptors derive from a woman aged 50 to 60 with glioma.

This clone turned up a few times. Other DNA variants within this sample encode the same CDR3. The V call is TRBV19, the J call TRBJ1-1; D gene ambiguous. This CDR3 region has 12 residues. Between the trimmed V and J ends, which lost 5 bases and 1 base, there was a span of 5 bases. Germline V lookup: CDR1 LNHDA, CDR2 SQIVND (reference sequence). CDR3 in amino acids: CASSARNTEAFF. As DNA, the CDR3 is TGTGCCAGTAGTGCAAGGAACACTGAAGCTTTCTTT.

CDR3 protein: CASGPMTVQPQHF. CDR3 DNA sequence: TGTGCCAGCGGCCCAATGACCGTTCAGCCCCAGCATTTT. The chain couples TRBV21-1 to TRBJ1-5. TRBV21-1 is a pseudogene. CDR3 length: 13 amino acids.

V and J are TRBV5-1 and TRBJ1-1; 11 positions match TRBD1. The V and J ends lost 0 bases and 1 base, in that order; junction bases with no gene match: 2. Germline V gives CDR1 SGHRS, CDR2 YFSETQ. The CDR3 sequence is 16 residues long. The CDR3 nucleotides are TGCGCCAGCAGCTTGGGGGGGACAGGGGGGAACACTGAAGCTTTCTTT. Its protein is CASSLGGTGGNTEAFF.

This chain links TRBV30 with TRBJ1-1, with D uncertain. The CDR3 sequence is 11 residues long. V was cut by 8 bases and J by 1 base, with 8 bases left in between. Looked up from germline, CDR1 is GTSNPN and CDR2 is SVGIG (reference sequence). CDR3 amino acids: CAVRRNTEAFF. The CDR3 nucleotides read TGTGCCGTTAGGAGGAACACTGAAGCTTTCTTT.

With respect to this clone: Additional DNA sequences in this sample encode the identical CDR3. The V gene is TRBV7-9, the J gene TRBJ1-2, with D tentatively TRBD1 (5 bases). The CDR3 loop spans 12 amino acids. V dropped 4 bases and J dropped 2 bases, with 5 bases sitting between them. The germline V gene has CDR1 SEHNR and CDR2 FQNEAQ (reference sequence). CDR3: CASSSGNYGYTF. The CDR3 region has the DNA TGTGCCAGCAGCTCAGGGAACTATGGCTACACCTTC. Using reference TRBV7-9 and TRBJ1-2 for the parts outside the CDR3, the full variable domain is DTGVSQNPRHKITKRGQNVTFRCDPISEHNRLYWYRQTLGQGPEFLTYFQNEAQLEKSRLLSDRFSAERPKGSFSTLEIQRTEQGDSAMYLCASSSGNYGYTFGSGTRLTVV.

This clone was observed a few times. The chain is built from TRBV7-9 and TRBJ2-7; the match to TRBD1 covers 7 bases. Germline V lookup: CDR1 SEHNR, CDR2 FQNEAQ (reference sequence). The CDR3 contains 14 residues. J gave up 3 bases and V 1 base, and 3 bases lay outside the gene matches. CDR3 nucleotides: TGTGCCAGCAGCTTAGGGGCAGGGGGCTACGAGCAGTACTTC. Translation gives CASSLGAGGYEQYF.

This chain uses TRBV5-6 with TRBJ1-2, with TRBD1 as a possible D gene (6 bases). V was clipped by 4 bases and J by 8 bases, with 15 bases between them. CDR3 length: 13 amino acids. Germline CDR1 reads SGHDT; CDR2 reads YYEEEE. The CDR3 loop is CASSRGGGYGYTF. Written as DNA, the CDR3 is TGTGCCAGCAGCCGAGGGGGAGGTTACGGCTACACCTTC.

This clone has only a few counts. The J gene is TRBJ1-1, the V gene TRBV19; D is ambiguous. The CDR3 has 12 amino acids. The V end lost 1 base, the J end lost 6 bases, and 6 bases lay between the germline ends. CDR1 is LNHDA, CDR2 SQIVND, per germline (reference sequence). CDR3 amino acids: CASSIGQSEAFF. CDR3 in DNA: TGTGCCAGTAGTATAGGTCAATCTGAAGCTTTCTTT.

The genes are TRBV4-1 and TRBJ1-1; maybe TRBD1 (6 bases). In germline, CDR1 is MGHRA, CDR2 YSYEKL. V was cut by 4 bases and J by 5 bases, with 20 bases left in between. This CDR3 contains 16 residues. CDR3 amino acids: CASSLSGGLEGTEAFF. The CDR3 coding sequence is TGCGCCAGCAGCCTCTCCGGGGGCCTAGAGGGGACTGAAGCTTTCTTT.

This clone was observed once. The rearrangement uses TRBV9 and TRBJ2-3; the match to TRBD2 covers 9 bases. Germline assignment: CDR1 SGDLS and CDR2 YYNGEE. V lost 3 bases, J lost 0 bases, and 11 bases stayed unmatched. This CDR3 region has 18 residues. The CDR3 DNA reads TGTGCCAGCAGCGCGCTTGGCTCGCGGGGGGGTAGCACAGATACGCAGTATTTT. It codes for CASSALGSRGGSTDTQYF.

The chain combines TRBV6-1 with TRBJ1-1; D unresolved. The CDR3 has 10 amino acids. In germline, CDR1 is MNHNS, CDR2 SASEGT. With 1 base removed from V and 11 bases from J, the gap between germline ends came to 5 bases. The CDR3 loop is CASSEGVAFF. CDR3 bases: TGTGCCAGCAGTGAAGGGGTCGCTTTCTTT.

J is TRBJ2-5 and V is TRBV30, with 11 bases aligning to TRBD2. This CDR3 contains 15 residues. Unmatched junction bases numbered 13, after V lost 8 bases and J lost 5 bases. Per germline, CDR1 GTSNPN and CDR2 SVGIG (reference sequence). The CDR3: CARGLAGGPRETQYF. CDR3 DNA sequence: TGTGCCAGAGGATTAGCGGGGGGGCCCAGGGAGACCCAGTACTTC.

The V gene is TRBV6-1, the J gene TRBJ2-7, with TRBD2 as a possible D gene (5 bases). V shed 0 bases and J shed 8 bases, with 11 bases lying between them. Germline lookup yields CDR1 MNHNS and CDR2 SASEGT. The CDR3 totals 13 residues. The CDR3 sequence: CASSEAQSGKQYF. CDR3 DNA: TGTGCCAGCAGTGAAGCCCAATCGGGGAAGCAGTACTTC.

A word on this clone: The sample contains more than one DNA sequence encoding this CDR3. The chain links TRBV5-1 to TRBJ1-2; no clear D gene. The germline gives CDR1 SGHRS, CDR2 YFSETQ. The CDR3 runs 12 residues. V was clipped by 1 base and J by 4 bases, with 5 bases between them. This chain's CDR3 is CASSLSGYGYTF. CDR3 coding DNA: TGCGCCAGCAGCTTGTCAGGCTATGGCTACACCTTC.

V is TRBV15 and J is TRBJ1-5, with 8 nucleotides matching TRBD1. The CDR3 totals 15 residues. Germline V lookup: CDR1 LNHNV, CDR2 YYDKDF (reference sequence). Unmatched junction bases numbered 11, after V lost 6 bases and J lost 7 bases. In DNA form, the CDR3 reads TGTGCCACCAGAAAGGGACAGGACTATAGCCAGCCCCAGCATTTT. It specifies CATRKGQDYSQPQHF.

The gene calls are TRBV14 and TRBJ1-2, with 8 bases identical to TRBD1. Losses at the gene ends were 4 bases for V and 8 bases for J; bases not matched to a gene: 21. Germline-derived CDR1 and CDR2 are SGHDN and FVKESK. CDR3 size: 18 residues. The chain's CDR3 is CASSPLQGTGLVGYGYTF. In DNA, the CDR3 is TGTGCCAGCAGCCCACTTCAGGGGACAGGCCTTGTAGGCTACGGCTACACCTTC.

This clone was recorded once. The DNA of the CDR3 is TGTGCCTGGAATCGAGGACAGGGGGGCGAGCAGTACTTC. This codes for CAWNRGQGGEQYF. This sequence joins TRBV30 and TRBJ2-7; 10 nucleotides match TRBD1. The germline CDR1 and CDR2 sequences are GTSNPN and SVGIG (reference sequence). The CDR3 has 13 residues. V lost 4 bases and J lost 6; bases outside the gene matches: 6.

This chain joins TRBV25-1 and TRBJ2-7; D perhaps matches TRBD1 (6 bases). The V and J ends lost 4 bases and 6 bases respectively, with 16 bases between them. The CDR3 loop spans 14 amino acids. CDR1 is MGHDK, CDR2 SYGVNS, per germline. This CDR3 is CASSVTQGLGEQYF. CDR3 DNA sequence: TGTGCCAGCAGTGTGACACAGGGATTGGGCGAGCAGTACTTC.

V is TRBV10-1 and J is TRBJ2-3; D is perhaps TRBD2 (6 bases). The CDR3 loop spans 14 amino acids. The germline V gene encodes CDR1 WNHNN and CDR2 SYGVQD (reference sequence). With 4 bases removed from V and 4 bases from J, the gap between germline ends came to 12 bases. As DNA, the CDR3 is TGCGCCAGCAGTGTGGGGGGAGATTCAGATACGCAGTATTTT. This translates into CASSVGGDSDTQYF.

This clone was found a few times. This chain uses TRBV6-5 with TRBJ2-1; tentatively, D is TRBD1 (5 bases). The CDR3 runs 13 residues. CDR1 is MNHEY and CDR2 is SVGAGI in the germline V gene. V was cut by 2 bases and J by 8 bases, with 10 bases left in between. The CDR3 sequence is CASSYGQGYEQFF. CDR3 bases: TGTGCCAGCAGTTACGGTCAGGGATATGAGCAGTTCTTC.

This clone was picked up one time. The chain is built from TRBV9 and TRBJ2-2; 8 nucleotides align to TRBD1. Germline CDR1 is SGDLS and CDR2 is YYNGEE. The CDR3 runs 14 residues. The junction had 2 bases not matched to a gene; V was cut back by 6 bases and J by 1 base. CDR3 residues: CASTDRGNTGELFF. Written as DNA, the CDR3 is TGTGCCAGCACTGACAGGGGGAACACCGGGGAGCTGTTTTTT.

This chain links TRBV9 with TRBJ1-1; no firm D call. This CDR3 comprises 14 residues. The V gene lost 3 bases and the J gene lost 4 bases, with 13 bases spanning the gap. Per the germline V gene, CDR1 is SGDLS and CDR2 is YYNGEE. CDR3 coding DNA: TGTGCCAGCAGCGCACTTGGATTTGGCACTGAAGCTTTCTTT. It is translated as CASSALGFGTEAFF.

The rearrangement links TRBV5-1 to TRBJ2-2, with D tentatively TRBD2 (5 bases). Germline loops: CDR1 SGHRS, CDR2 YFSETQ. V lost 6 bases and J 7 bases, leaving 10 bases between the germline ends. The CDR3 is 12 amino acids. CDR3 amino acids: CASNEGFGELFF. DNA of the CDR3: TGCGCCAGCAATGAGGGATTCGGGGAGCTGTTTTTT.

For this clone: Within the sample, other DNA sequences also encode this same CDR3. This chain joins TRBV5-1 and TRBJ1-2; D is unresolved. This CDR3 contains 14 residues. Germline CDR1 is SGHRS and CDR2 is YFSETQ. Trimming cost V 0 bases and J 0 bases, with 6 bases left between them. The CDR3 region has the DNA TGCGCCAGCAGCTTGGAAGCGGCTAACTATGGCTACACCTTC. Translated, it gives CASSLEAANYGYTF. Filled out from reference TRBV5-1 and TRBJ1-2, the complete variable domain reads KAGVTQTPRYLIKTRGQQVTLSCSPISGHRSVSWYQQTPGQGLQFLFEYFSETQRNKGNFPGRFSGRQFSNSRSEMNVSTLELGDSALYLCASSLEAANYGYTFGSGTRLTVV.

The J gene is TRBJ2-7, the V gene TRBV6-1, with D perhaps assigned TRBD1 or TRBD2 (5 bases each). Germline lookup yields CDR1 MNHNS and CDR2 SASEGT. CDR3 length equals 14 residues. V dropped 2 bases and J dropped 0 bases, with 8 bases sitting between them. CDR3 coding DNA: TGTGCCAGCAGTGAAATTGGGACCTCCTACGAGCAGTACTTC. Translating gives CASSEIGTSYEQYF.

The gene calls are TRBV20-1 and TRBJ1-2, with D possibly TRBD1 on 5 matching bases. From germline, CDR1 is DFQATT and CDR2 SNEGSKA (reference sequence). The CDR3 has 11 amino acids. Trimming cost V 6 bases and J 13 bases, with 18 bases left between them. DNA of the CDR3: TGCAGTGCCCCAGAGGGGAGGGGAGGCACCTTC. Its translation is CSAPEGRGGTF.

The chain has TRBV14 and TRBJ2-1; the D gene is possibly TRBD1 (5 bases). Trimming cost V 0 bases and J 10 bases, with 13 bases left between them. The CDR3 is 14 amino acids. Germline assignment: CDR1 SGHDN and CDR2 FVKESK. The CDR3 loop is CASSQDPGLGEQFF. The CDR3, as DNA: TGTGCCAGCAGCCAAGATCCAGGGCTGGGCGAGCAGTTCTTC.

The chain is built from TRBV5-1 and TRBJ1-2; 7 bases align to TRBD1. CDR1 and CDR2 from the germline V gene are SGHRS and YFSETQ. V lost 4 bases, J lost 1 base, and 4 bases stayed unmatched. The CDR3 loop spans 14 amino acids. The CDR3 spells CASSGTAINYGYTF. The CDR3 bases are TGCGCCAGCAGCGGGACAGCGATTAACTATGGCTACACCTTC.

The chain recombines TRBV9 with TRBJ1-6; D unclear. The V gene's germline CDR1 is SGDLS and CDR2 YYNGEE. Trimming cost V 3 bases and J 10 bases, with 17 bases left between them. The CDR3 has 15 amino acids. The CDR3 nucleotides are TGTGCCAGCAGCGCGGGAATCGGGGTCAGGTCACCCCTCCACTTT. Translated, it gives CASSAGIGVRSPLHF.

The chain couples TRBV5-1 to TRBJ1-1, with D perhaps matching TRBD1 (5 bases). The CDR3 length is 16 residues. V lost 4 bases and J lost 1, with 17 bases in between. Per germline, CDR1 SGHRS and CDR2 YFSETQ. CDR3 sequence (DNA): TGCGCCAGCAGCCCGAGGGGCGAAAGAACGAACACTGAAGCTTTCTTT. Amino acid sequence: CASSPRGERTNTEAFF. Full variable domain (rest looked up from reference TRBV5-1 and TRBJ1-1): KAGVTQTPRYLIKTRGQQVTLSCSPISGHRSVSWYQQTPGQGLQFLFEYFSETQRNKGNFPGRFSGRQFSNSRSEMNVSTLELGDSALYLCASSPRGERTNTEAFFGQGTRLTVV.

This clone was recorded only once. This chain joins TRBV5-8 and TRBJ2-2; D is tentatively TRBD1 or TRBD2 (5 bases each). Germline V gene data show CDR1 as SGHTS and CDR2 as YDEGEE. The CDR3 covers 16 residues. The V gene lost 4 bases and the J gene lost 4 bases, with 17 bases spanning the gap. CDR3 region: CASSPRVGAGTGELFF. Written as DNA, the CDR3 is TGTGCCAGCAGCCCCCGCGTTGGGGCGGGCACCGGGGAGCTGTTTTTT.

V gene TRBV11-3 combines with J gene TRBJ2-5; the D is unclear. Between the trimmed V and J ends, which lost 5 bases and 5 bases, there was a span of 12 bases. CDR3 length equals 13 residues. Looked up from germline, CDR1 is SGHNT and CDR2 is YENEEA. CDR3 amino acids: CASSRSLVETQYF. The CDR3 coding sequence is TGTGCCAGCAGCCGGAGCCTGGTGGAGACCCAGTACTTC.